One and the same sample provided the 6 T cell receptor beta chains below, sequenced in a study of Ad26.COV2.S vaccination and SARS-CoV-2 variants (dated by TCRdb to about 2021). This specimen's treatment or condition label, interpreted: some 20 received Ad26.COV2.S at low or high dose, single or two shots; about 5 received placebo; per-sample allocation not given. For vaccine and placebo recipients, the sequenced repertoires came from samples collected on day 63 after the first injection. The library was built by means of the immunoSEQ multiplex PCR assay. The clones in this table, taken by TCRdb from immuneACCESS, are in-frame only. Not every clone is retained; where verified, under half of the shortfall comes from an unresolved V gene, and the cause of the rest is unknown. For this sample there are about 350,000 clones; around nine tenths appear just once. The top ten hold 5% of the sample. This sample comprised peripheral blood, obtained in a trial of Ad26.COV2.S vaccine versus placebo. These receptors originate from a person between 18 and 65 years old who received the Ad26.COV2.S COVID-19 vaccine or a placebo.

The chain uses TRBV3-1 (or the pseudogene TRBV3-2) and TRBJ2-5; TRBD2 aligns across 9 bases. V shed 0 bases, J shed 5 bases, and the junction held 10 bases outside the gene matches. In germline, CDR1 is LGHDT, CDR2 YNNKEL (reference sequence). CDR3 length: 17 residues. The CDR3 DNA reads TGTGCCAGCAGCCAAGATCGGCGGAGCGGGAGGAGGGAGACCCAGTACTTC. This encodes CASSQDRRSGRRETQYF.

Written as DNA, the CDR3 is TGTGCCAGCAGTCCTGGACAGGGGCGGGAAGAGACCCAGTACTTC. Its translation: CASSPGQGREETQYF. The V and J genes are TRBV9 and TRBJ2-5, with 9 bases identical to TRBD1. The CDR3 extends over 15 amino acids. The germline gives CDR1 SGDLS, CDR2 YYNGEE. Losses at the gene ends were 5 bases for V and 3 bases for J; bases not matched to a gene: 8.

The rearrangement joins TRBV6-6 to TRBJ2-2; D is uncertain. The CDR3 has 15 amino acids. Per germline, CDR1 MNHNY and CDR2 SVGAGI (reference sequence). V lost 0 bases and J lost 1, with 6 bases in between. This chain's CDR3 is CASSYSTENTGELFF. The CDR3 nucleotides read TGTGCCAGCAGTTACTCAACAGAGAACACCGGGGAGCTGTTTTTT.

V and J are TRBV30 and TRBJ2-4; 9 bases are a match to TRBD1. The CDR3 has 14 residues. V lost 2 bases to trimming and J lost 8 bases; unmatched junction nucleotides: 7. Looked up from germline, CDR1 is GTSNPN and CDR2 is SVGIG (reference sequence). Here the CDR3 DNA reads TGTGCCTGGAGTTTACCCGGGACAGGGTACATTCAGTACTTC. Its protein product is CAWSLPGTGYIQYF. Supplemented by reference TRBV30 and TRBJ2-4, the full variable domain reads SQTIHQWPATLVQPVGSPLSLECTVEGTSNPNLYWYRQAAGRGLQLLFYSVGIGQISSEVPQNLSASRPQDRQFILSSKKLLLSDSGFYLCAWSLPGTGYIQYFGAGTRLSVL.

V usage is TRBV28 and J usage is TRBJ2-1, with 8 bases aligning to TRBD2. This CDR3 has 14 amino acids. After removal of 4 bases from V and 2 bases from J, the junction contained 1 base not matched to a gene. In germline, CDR1 is MDHEN, CDR2 SYDVKM. This CDR3 reads CASSSSGPYNEQFF. In nucleotides, the CDR3 is TGTGCCAGCAGTTCTAGCGGGCCCTACAATGAGCAGTTCTTC.

This chain connects TRBV6-4 to TRBJ1-1, with D uncertain. CDR3 length equals 13 residues. CDR1 and CDR2 (germline): MRHNA, SNTAGT. Trimming pared 3 bases from V and 0 bases from J, leaving 5 bases between. DNA for the CDR3: TGTGCCAGCAGTGAAGATATGAACACTGAAGCTTTCTTT. Translation: CASSEDMNTEAFF.